This is a list of T cell receptor beta chains from one sample in a study of cytomegalovirus exposure and HLA in healthy donors. Clones were sequenced by immunoSEQ multiplex PCR, and TCRdb holds only the in-frame ones, with some missing. The sample has 150,000 to 200,000 clones, around three quarters seen once. The specimen sequenced was PBMCs. The receptor set was obtained from a man aged 40-50 years in good health and CMV-seronegative. CDR3s include the opening cysteine and the closing phenylalanine or tryptophan. The D gene is left open where the match is weak. Clone size, where shown, is once, few, many, or a class for clones that have expanded.

J gene: TRBJ1-1; V gene: TRBV5-1; clone size: NA; D gene: NA; CDR3 DNA: TGCGCCAGCAGCTCTTCGACAGACACTGAAGCTTTCTTT; CDR3 protein: CASSSSTDTEAFF
J gene: TRBJ2-5; V gene: TRBV4-1; clone size: NA; D gene: NA; CDR3 DNA: TGCGCCAGCAGCCAAGTCGCGGGGCTCCAAGAGACCCAGTACTTC; CDR3 protein: CASSQVAGLQETQYF
J gene: TRBJ1-2; V gene: TRBV28; clone size: NA; D gene: TRBD1; CDR3 DNA: TGTGCCAGCAGTTTCGCAAGACAGGGGAGCTATGGCTACACCTTC; CDR3 protein: CASSFARQGSYGYTF
J gene: TRBJ2-7; V gene: TRBV29-1; clone size: NA; D gene: TRBD1; CDR3 DNA: TGCAGCGTTGAAGATGCGGGACAGGGGCAGGGTTATCCCGAGCAGTACTTC; CDR3 protein: CSVEDAGQGQGYPEQYF
J gene: TRBJ1-3; V gene: TRBV11-2; clone size: NA; D gene: TRBD1; CDR3 DNA: TGTGCCAGCAGCCACTTACAGGGGCGCTCTGGAAACACCATATATTTT; CDR3 protein: CASSHLQGRSGNTIYF
J gene: TRBJ2-1; V gene: TRBV2; clone size: NA; D gene: TRBD2; CDR3 DNA: TGTGCCAGCAGTGGACTAGCCGGGGGCAATGAGCAGTTCTTC; CDR3 protein: CASSGLAGGNEQFF
J gene: TRBJ2-1; V gene: TRBV21-1; clone size: NA; D gene: NA; CDR3 DNA: TGTGCCAGCAGCAAAGGGCGCACCGTAAGACTTAGCGAAATCTACAATGAGCAGTTCTTC; CDR3 protein: CASSKGRTVRLSEIYNEQFF
J gene: TRBJ1-2; V gene: TRBV2; clone size: NA; D gene: NA; CDR3 DNA: TGTGCCAGCAGTGGCGAACAGGTCTCGTTCTATAGCTACACCTTC; CDR3 protein: CASSGEQVSFYSYTF
J gene: TRBJ2-1; V gene: TRBV18; clone size: NA; D gene: TRBD2; CDR3 DNA: TGTGCCAGCTCACCGCTAGCGGGAGCCGACAATGAGCAGTTCTTC; CDR3 protein: CASSPLAGADNEQFF
J gene: TRBJ1-2; V gene: TRBV6-1; clone size: NA; D gene: NA; CDR3 DNA: TGTGCCAGCAGTGGGGCAGGTGCCAACTATGGCTACACCTTC; CDR3 protein: CASSGAGANYGYTF
J gene: TRBJ2-2; V gene: TRBV6-5; clone size: NA; D gene: NA; CDR3 DNA: TGTGCCAGCAGTTTTACCGGGACACACACCGGGGAGCTGTTTTTT; CDR3 protein: CASSFTGTHTGELFF
J gene: TRBJ1-4; V gene: TRBV28; clone size: NA; D gene: NA; CDR3 DNA: TGTGCCAGCCTCCCCAGGGGCAGGCTTAATGAAAAACTGTTTTTT; CDR3 protein: CASLPRGRLNEKLFF
J gene: TRBJ2-1; V gene: TRBV10-1; clone size: NA; D gene: NA; CDR3 DNA: TGCGCCAGCAGTGAGTCGACAGTATACAATGAGCAGTTCTTC; CDR3 protein: CASSESTVYNEQFF
J gene: TRBJ1-1; V gene: TRBV19; clone size: NA; D gene: NA; CDR3 DNA: TGTGCCAGTAGTCCCATACAGGGAAGGGACACTGAAGCTTTCTTT; CDR3 protein: CASSPIQGRDTEAFF
J gene: TRBJ1-5; V gene: TRBV28; clone size: NA; D gene: NA; CDR3 DNA: TGTGCCAGCAGTTTGAGCAGGGCCCAGCCCCAGCATTTT; CDR3 protein: CASSLSRAQPQHF
J gene: TRBJ2-5; V gene: TRBV10-2; clone size: NA; D gene: NA; CDR3 DNA: TGCGCCAGCAGAGGGACACACCAAGAGACCCAGTACTTC; CDR3 protein: CASRGTHQETQYF
J gene: TRBJ2-2; V gene: TRBV10-3; clone size: NA; D gene: NA; CDR3 DNA: TGTGCCTACCGGGGTAGCCCCAACACCGGGGAGCTGTTTTTT; CDR3 protein: CAYRGSPNTGELFF
J gene: TRBJ1-3; V gene: TRBV9; clone size: NA; D gene: NA; CDR3 DNA: TGTGCCAGCAGCGTAGAGCTAGCAATCTCTGGAAACACCATATATTTT; CDR3 protein: CASSVELAISGNTIYF
J gene: TRBJ2-5; V gene: TRBV7-3; clone size: NA; D gene: NA; CDR3 DNA: TGTGCCAGCAGCTTAGTGGGATCGACGGCGGGTTCAGAGACCCAGTACTTC; CDR3 protein: CASSLVGSTAGSETQYF
J gene: TRBJ2-7; V gene: TRBV29-1; clone size: NA; D gene: TRBD1; CDR3 DNA: TGCAGCGTTGATGGCAGGGGGCTCCACGAGCAGTACTTC; CDR3 protein: CSVDGRGLHEQYF
J gene: TRBJ1-5; V gene: TRBV2; clone size: NA; D gene: NA; CDR3 DNA: TGTGCCAGCAGTGTAATCTATAGCAATCAGCCCCAGCATTTT; CDR3 protein: CASSVIYSNQPQHF
J gene: TRBJ2-7; V gene: TRBV6-6; clone size: NA; D gene: TRBD1; CDR3 DNA: TGTGCCAGCAGTCTGGGACAGCCCAACCTCTACGAGCAGTACTTC; CDR3 protein: CASSLGQPNLYEQYF
J gene: TRBJ1-4; V gene: TRBV2; clone size: NA; D gene: NA; CDR3 DNA: TGTGCCAGCAGTCCTCAAGGGAGTAATGAAAAACTGTTTTTT; CDR3 protein: CASSPQGSNEKLFF
J gene: TRBJ2-5; V gene: TRBV5-1; clone size: NA; D gene: TRBD2; CDR3 DNA: TGCGCCAGCGGACTAGCGGGAGTCCGTCGGCAAGAGACCCAGTACTTC; CDR3 protein: CASGLAGVRRQETQYF
J gene: TRBJ2-1; V gene: TRBV27; clone size: NA; D gene: NA; CDR3 DNA: TGTGCCAGCAGTTATGACCCCTCCGGGTACAATGAGCAGTTCTTC; CDR3 protein: CASSYDPSGYNEQFF
J gene: TRBJ2-3; V gene: TRBV5-1; clone size: NA; D gene: NA; CDR3 DNA: TGCGCCAGCGGTAATCAGGGGAGGGCAGATACGCAGTATTTT; CDR3 protein: CASGNQGRADTQYF
J gene: TRBJ2-7; V gene: TRBV20-1; clone size: NA; D gene: NA; CDR3 DNA: TGCAGTGTCGGGGAGTCCTACGAGCAGTACTTC; CDR3 protein: CSVGESYEQYF
J gene: TRBJ2-7; V gene: TRBV2; clone size: NA; D gene: NA; CDR3 DNA: TGTGCCAGCAGTGTGGACAGTTCCTACGAGCAGTACTTC; CDR3 protein: CASSVDSSYEQYF
J gene: TRBJ1-5; V gene: TRBV9; clone size: few; D gene: NA; CDR3 DNA: TGTGCCAGCAGCGTCGGACAAAATAGCAATCAGCCCCAGCATTTT; CDR3 protein: CASSVGQNSNQPQHF
J gene: TRBJ2-5; V gene: TRBV2; clone size: NA; D gene: TRBD2; CDR3 DNA: TGTGCCAGCAGGGAAGGGACTAGGGGAGAGACCCAGTACTTC; CDR3 protein: CASREGTRGETQYF
J gene: TRBJ1-2; V gene: TRBV6-5; clone size: NA; D gene: TRBD1; CDR3 DNA: TGTGCCAGCAGTTACGGACTCCAGGGGGGAAGCTACACCTTC; CDR3 protein: CASSYGLQGGSYTF
J gene: TRBJ1-1; V gene: TRBV5-1; clone size: NA; D gene: TRBD1; CDR3 DNA: TGCGCCAGCAGCTGGGACAGAAACACTGAAGCTTTCTTT; CDR3 protein: CASSWDRNTEAFF
J gene: TRBJ1-1; V gene: TRBV5-1; clone size: NA; D gene: NA; CDR3 DNA: TGCGCCAGCAGCCCGGGTAGACTCGCGAATAACAACACTGAAGCTTTCTTT; CDR3 protein: CASSPGRLANNNTEAFF
J gene: TRBJ2-3; V gene: TRBV6-5; clone size: NA; D gene: TRBD2; CDR3 DNA: TGTGCCAGCAGTTACCTTGCGGGAGGGGCAGATACGCAGTATTTT; CDR3 protein: CASSYLAGGADTQYF
J gene: TRBJ1-1; V gene: TRBV5-4; clone size: NA; D gene: NA; CDR3 DNA: TGTGCCAGCAGCTTTTCGGGATTTAACACTGAAGCTTTCTTT; CDR3 protein: CASSFSGFNTEAFF
J gene: TRBJ1-1; V gene: TRBV18; clone size: NA; D gene: NA; CDR3 DNA: TGTGCCAGCTCACCATGGGCAGTGAACACTGAAGCTTTCTTT; CDR3 protein: CASSPWAVNTEAFF
J gene: TRBJ2-1; V gene: TRBV30; clone size: NA; D gene: NA; CDR3 DNA: TGTGCCTGGGGGGCAGGGACCTACAATGAGCAGTTCTTC; CDR3 protein: CAWGAGTYNEQFF
J gene: TRBJ2-5; V gene: TRBV9; clone size: once; D gene: TRBD1; CDR3 DNA: TGTGCCAGCAGCGTAGAGGGGGCGCAAGAGACCCAGTACTTC; CDR3 protein: CASSVEGAQETQYF
J gene: TRBJ1-5; V gene: TRBV6-1; clone size: few; D gene: NA; CDR3 DNA: TGTGCCAGCAGTTTCAGGGGAAGGATTCAGCCCCAGCATTTT; CDR3 protein: CASSFRGRIQPQHF
J gene: TRBJ1-1; V gene: TRBV10-3; clone size: NA; D gene: TRBD1; CDR3 DNA: TGTGCCATCAGTGAGTTGGAGGGGGCCGCCGCTGAAGCTTTCTTT; CDR3 protein: CAISELEGAAAEAFF
J gene: TRBJ1-5; V gene: TRBV28; clone size: NA; D gene: NA; CDR3 DNA: TGTGCCAGCAGTTCCCACCCCGGGTTTAGCAATCAGCCCCAGCATTTT; CDR3 protein: CASSSHPGFSNQPQHF
J gene: TRBJ2-6; V gene: TRBV5-6; clone size: once; D gene: NA; CDR3 DNA: TGTGCCAGCAGCTTTGATGGGGCCAACGGCCTGACTTTC; CDR3 protein: CASSFDGANGLTF
J gene: TRBJ2-7; V gene: TRBV2; clone size: once; D gene: TRBD2; CDR3 DNA: TGTGCCAGCACCAGTAGGACTAGCAGCGAGCAGTACTTC; CDR3 protein: CASTSRTSSEQYF
J gene: TRBJ2-1; V gene: TRBV9; clone size: NA; D gene: TRBD1; CDR3 DNA: TGTGCCAGCAGGGGACAGGGCGGTTTTGATGAGCAGTTCTTC; CDR3 protein: CASRGQGGFDEQFF
J gene: TRBJ2-4; V gene: TRBV1; clone size: NA; D gene: NA; CDR3 DNA: TGCACCAGCAGCCAAGAAAACTGGAGCGGGGTAGCCAAAAACAGTCAGTACTTC; CDR3 protein: CTSSQENWSGVAKNSQYF
J gene: TRBJ1-2; V gene: TRBV6-5; clone size: once; D gene: NA; CDR3 DNA: TGTGCCAGCAGTTACTCGATAGGGGGTGGCTACACCTTC; CDR3 protein: CASSYSIGGGYTF
J gene: TRBJ1-2; V gene: TRBV27; clone size: NA; D gene: NA; CDR3 DNA: TGTGCCAGCAGTTTAGGAGGGACCTATGGCTACACCTTC; CDR3 protein: CASSLGGTYGYTF
J gene: TRBJ2-7; V gene: TRBV5-5; clone size: NA; D gene: TRBD2; CDR3 DNA: TGTGCCAGCAGCTGGTCTAGCGGGGGGGGAAGCTCCTACGAGCAGTACTTC; CDR3 protein: CASSWSSGGGSSYEQYF
J gene: TRBJ1-2; V gene: TRBV7-2; clone size: NA; D gene: NA; CDR3 DNA: TGTGCCAGCAGCCGGGACATCTATGGCTACACCTTC; CDR3 protein: CASSRDIYGYTF
J gene: TRBJ2-1; V gene: TRBV4-1; clone size: NA; D gene: NA; CDR3 DNA: TGCGCCAGCAGCCAAGATCGCGCGGGGTCCTACAATGAGCAGTTCTTC; CDR3 protein: CASSQDRAGSYNEQFF
J gene: TRBJ2-7; V gene: TRBV5-1; clone size: NA; D gene: NA; CDR3 DNA: TGCGCCAGCAGCTTGGTCCGCGGATACGAGCAGTACTTC; CDR3 protein: CASSLVRGYEQYF
J gene: TRBJ1-5; V gene: TRBV7-9; clone size: NA; D gene: NA; CDR3 DNA: TGTGCCAGCAGCTTATATACGGGGGATAGCAATCAGCCCCAGCATTTT; CDR3 protein: CASSLYTGDSNQPQHF
J gene: TRBJ2-1; V gene: TRBV2; clone size: few; D gene: TRBD1; CDR3 DNA: TGTGCCAGCAGCCCCCGGGACAGGGCGAACAATGAGCAGTTCTTC; CDR3 protein: CASSPRDRANNEQFF
J gene: TRBJ2-5; V gene: TRBV27; clone size: NA; D gene: TRBD2; CDR3 DNA: TGTGCCAGCAGTTTATATACTAGCGGGGGGGATAAGACCCAGTACTTC; CDR3 protein: CASSLYTSGGDKTQYF